These 14 T cell receptor beta chains originate from one sample sequenced in a study of breast tumors, draining lymph nodes, adjacent tissues. TCRdb redid the calling of the multiplex PCR reads with MiXCR, one entry per CDR3 protein. The sample lists some 150,000 distinct CDR3 sequences, under 25% occurring once. The lymph nodes were axillary draining lymph nodes from breast cancer patients. The sequenced material came from axillary lymph node tissue. The receptors were gathered from a female donor with breast cancer. Some clones in this sample may be carry-over from other donors' samples.

This clonotype was observed many times. This chain connects TRBV6-1 to TRBJ2-3, with TRBD1 identical over 9 bases. With V trimmed by 5 bases and J by 3 bases, 6 bases remained unmatched. Germline-derived CDR1 and CDR2 are MNHNS and SASEGT. The CDR3 contains 15 residues. CDR3 DNA sequence: TGTGCCAGCAGTAACCGGGACAGGGAGACAGATACGCAGTATTTT. This sequence encodes CASSNRDRETDTQYF.

A remark on this clonotype: This may arise from a read error, as a much more abundant clone is one base away. The chain recombines TRBV5-5 with TRBJ2-3; 7 bases are a match to TRBD2. Germline CDR1 and CDR2: SGHKS and YYEKEE (reference sequence). The CDR3 consists of 16 residues. CDR3 residues: CVSSLLGLLNTDTQYF. The CDR3 DNA reads as TGTGTCAGCAGCTTGCTGGGACTACTCAACACAGATACGCAGTATTTT.

Worth noting for this clonotype: Possible read error: a much larger clone is one base away. The chain has TRBV9 and TRBJ2-5; 7 positions match TRBD1. In germline, CDR1 is SGDLS, CDR2 YYNGEE. This CDR3 has 14 amino acids. The CDR3 reads CACSPGTAGETQYF. The CDR3, as DNA: TGTGCCTGCAGCCCAGGGACAGCCGGGGAGACCCAGTACTTC.

A word on this clonotype: A much larger clone differs by one base, so this may be a read error. The V gene is TRBV5-1, the J gene TRBJ2-2, with D possibly matching TRBD1 (6 bases). The germline V gene has CDR1 SGHRS and CDR2 YFSETQ. The CDR3 sequence is 15 residues long. V was clipped by 3 bases and J by 4 bases, with 13 bases between them. The CDR3 region is CASSSEDRTTGELFF. For the CDR3, the DNA is TGCGCCAGCAGCTCGGAGGACAGAACCACCGGGGAGCTGTTTTTT. Looking up the rest from reference TRBV5-1 and TRBJ2-2 gives the full variable domain: KAGVTQTPRYLIKTRGQQVTLSCSPISGHRSVSWYQQTPGQGLQFLFEYFSETQRNKGNFPGRFSGRQFSNSRSEMNVSTLELGDSALYLCASSSEDRTTGELFFGEGSRLTVL.

Details on this clonotype: A much larger clone sits a single nucleotide away, making a read error possible. The chain couples TRBV20-1 to TRBJ2-3; 11 bases match TRBD2. The ends lost 8 bases at V and 6 bases at J; junction bases unmatched: 7. The CDR3 has 13 residues. Germline loops: CDR1 DFQATT, CDR2 SNEGSKA (reference sequence). CDR3 region: CSFSGGAADTQYF. CDR3 sequence (DNA): TGCAGTTTTAGCGGGGGGGCCGCCGATACGCAGTATTTT.

The chain employs TRBV30 and TRBJ2-2; D is ambiguous. The CDR3 consists of 13 residues. Trimming pared 0 bases from V and 7 bases from J, leaving 9 bases between. Germline V gene sequence: CDR1 GTSNPN, CDR2 SVGIG (reference sequence). The CDR3 spells CAWSVLMNGELFF. DNA of the CDR3: TGTGCCTGGAGTGTACTAATGAACGGGGAGCTGTTTTTT.

This clonotype was recorded many times. This chain links TRBV12-3 or TRBV12-4 with TRBJ2-1, with 7 bases aligning to TRBD1. CDR3 length: 16 amino acids. V lost 6 bases and J lost 1; bases outside the gene matches: 9. CDR3 protein: CASSTDRASSYNEQFF. The CDR3 DNA sequence: TGTGCCAGCAGCACTGACAGGGCGAGTTCCTACAATGAGCAGTTCTTC.

On this clonotype itself: A much larger clone sits a single nucleotide away, making a read error possible. The gene calls are TRBV28 and TRBJ2-1; D unresolved. Germline loops: CDR1 MDHEN, CDR2 SYDVKM. Trimming took off 4 bases at V and 3 bases at J, with 13 bases between the two ends. This CDR3 has 15 amino acids. DNA for the CDR3: TGTGCCAGCAGTTCCCCCCGGTGGGGCTACAATGAGCAGTTCTTC. Its translation is CASSSPRWGYNEQFF.

Many counts were recorded for this clonotype. The chain links TRBV6-6 to TRBJ2-7; 11 nucleotides align to TRBD2. The germline gives CDR1 MNHNY, CDR2 SVGAGI (reference sequence). V lost 4 bases and J lost 4; bases outside the gene matches: 3. The CDR3 runs to 14 residues. CDR3 nucleotides: TGTGCCAGCAGTTCAGGACTAGCGGGTTACGAGCAGTACTTC. Encoded protein: CASSSGLAGYEQYF.

This clonotype was picked up a small number of times. The V and J genes are TRBV7-6 and TRBJ2-7, with TRBD2 matching over 11 bases. The CDR3 sequence is 16 residues long. The J segment lost 7 bases and the V segment lost 3 bases, leaving 11 bases of the junction unmatched. Germline V gives CDR1 SGHVS, CDR2 FNYEAQ. The CDR3 region is CASSFPIPGLAVEQYF. For the CDR3, the DNA is TGTGCCAGCAGCTTTCCGATACCGGGACTAGCGGTAGAGCAGTACTTC. Variable domain in full (rest from reference TRBV7-6 and TRBJ2-7): GAGVSQSPRYKVTKRGQDVALRCDPISGHVSLYWYRQALGQGPEFLTYFNYEAQQDKSGLPNDRFSAERPEGSISTLTIQRTEQRDSAMYRCASSFPIPGLAVEQYFGPGTRLTVT.

This chain uses TRBV12-1 with TRBJ2-3; TRBD2 is the table's D call, not checked against the DNA. TRBV12-1 is deemed a pseudogene. The CDR3 has 19 residues. The DNA of the CDR3 is TGTGCCAGCAGCTCAATTGACCCTCTGACTAGCGGTAGCACAGATAGGCAGTATTTT. Translated, it gives CASSSIDPLTSGSTDRQYF.

This clonotype was seen repeatedly, ten times or more. J is TRBJ2-1 and V is TRBV7-2; 9 bases agree with TRBD1. Trimming removed 3 bases from V and 6 bases from J; junction bases left unmatched: 6. The CDR3 has 15 amino acids. The germline gives CDR1 SGHTA, CDR2 FQGNSA. The CDR3 loop reads CASSFRGTGSNEQFF. CDR3 sequence (DNA): TGTGCCAGCAGCTTCCGAGGGACAGGGAGCAATGAGCAGTTCTTC. The full variable domain, rest sourced from reference TRBV7-2 and TRBJ2-1, is GAGVSQSPSNKVTEKGKDVELRCDPISGHTALYWYRQSLGQGLEFLIYFQGNSAPDKSGLPSDRFSAERTGGSVSTLTIQRTQQEDSAVYLCASSFRGTGSNEQFFGPGTRLTVL.

This clonotype was recorded many times. The V and J genes are TRBV29-1 and TRBJ2-3; TRBD2 matches at 11 bases. The CDR3 runs to 18 residues. Germline assignment: CDR1 SQVTM and CDR2 ANQGSEA. J was trimmed by 4 bases and V by 4 bases; bases with no gene match: 16. This CDR3 reads CSVAQSPLAGVIADTQYF. For the CDR3, the DNA is TGCAGCGTTGCGCAGAGCCCACTAGCGGGAGTTATAGCAGATACGCAGTATTTT.

The chain is built from TRBV4-1 and TRBJ2-7; D may correspond to TRBD1 or TRBD2 (5 bases each). The V end lost 1 base, the J end lost 7 bases, and 26 bases lay between the germline ends. The CDR3 consists of 18 residues. Germline CDR1 is MGHRA and CDR2 is YSYEKL. The CDR3 DNA is TGCGCCAGCAGCCAAGCTGACTTCGTGCCAGGGAGCCTCTATGAGCAGTACTTC. Translation: CASSQADFVPGSLYEQYF.